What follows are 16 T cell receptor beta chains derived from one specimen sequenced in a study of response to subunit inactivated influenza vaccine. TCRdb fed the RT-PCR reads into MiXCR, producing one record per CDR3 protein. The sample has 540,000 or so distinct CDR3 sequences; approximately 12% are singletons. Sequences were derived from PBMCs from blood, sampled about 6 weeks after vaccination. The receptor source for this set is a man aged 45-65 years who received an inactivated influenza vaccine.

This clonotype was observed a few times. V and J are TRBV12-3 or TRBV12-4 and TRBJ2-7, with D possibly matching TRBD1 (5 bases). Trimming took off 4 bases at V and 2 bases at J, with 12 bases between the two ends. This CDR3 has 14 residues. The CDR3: CASSSGQAAYEQYF. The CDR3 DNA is TGTGCCAGCAGTTCAGGGCAGGCAGCCTACGAGCAGTACTTC.

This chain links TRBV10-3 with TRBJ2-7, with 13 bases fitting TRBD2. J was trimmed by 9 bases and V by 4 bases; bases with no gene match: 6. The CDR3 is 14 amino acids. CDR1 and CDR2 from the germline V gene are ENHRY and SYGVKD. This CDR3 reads CAISATSGGHGQYF. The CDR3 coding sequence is TGTGCCATCAGTGCGACTAGCGGGGGGCACGGGCAGTACTTC.

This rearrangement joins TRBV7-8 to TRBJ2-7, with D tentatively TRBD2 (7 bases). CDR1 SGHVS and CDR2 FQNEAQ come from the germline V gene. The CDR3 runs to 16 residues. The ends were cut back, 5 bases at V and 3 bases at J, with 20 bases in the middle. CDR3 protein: CASSHSGGRNNYEQYF. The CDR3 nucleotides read TGTGCCAGCAGCCACTCGGGGGGCCGTAACAACTACGAGCAGTACTTC.

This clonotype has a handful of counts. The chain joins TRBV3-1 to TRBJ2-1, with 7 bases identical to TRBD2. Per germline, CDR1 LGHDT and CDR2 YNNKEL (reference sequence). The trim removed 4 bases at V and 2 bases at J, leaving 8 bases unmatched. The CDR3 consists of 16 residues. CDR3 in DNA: TGTGCCAGCAGCCCTATTTCTAGCGGACCCTACAATGAGCAGTTCTTC. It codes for CASSPISSGPYNEQFF.

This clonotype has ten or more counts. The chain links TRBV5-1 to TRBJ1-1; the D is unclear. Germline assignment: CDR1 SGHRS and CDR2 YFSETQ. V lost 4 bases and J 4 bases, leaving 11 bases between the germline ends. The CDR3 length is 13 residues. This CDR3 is CASSPRGPTEAFF. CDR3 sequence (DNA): TGCGCCAGCAGCCCGCGGGGTCCCACTGAAGCTTTCTTT. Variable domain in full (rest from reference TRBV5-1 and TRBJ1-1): KAGVTQTPRYLIKTRGQQVTLSCSPISGHRSVSWYQQTPGQGLQFLFEYFSETQRNKGNFPGRFSGRQFSNSRSEMNVSTLELGDSALYLCASSPRGPTEAFFGQGTRLTVV.

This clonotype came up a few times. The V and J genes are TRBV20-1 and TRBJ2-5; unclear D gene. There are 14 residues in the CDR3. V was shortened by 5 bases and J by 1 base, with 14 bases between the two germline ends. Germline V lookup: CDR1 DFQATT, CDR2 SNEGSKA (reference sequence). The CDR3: CSAPEPPFQETQYF. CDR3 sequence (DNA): TGCAGTGCTCCCGAGCCACCCTTCCAAGAGACCCAGTACTTC.

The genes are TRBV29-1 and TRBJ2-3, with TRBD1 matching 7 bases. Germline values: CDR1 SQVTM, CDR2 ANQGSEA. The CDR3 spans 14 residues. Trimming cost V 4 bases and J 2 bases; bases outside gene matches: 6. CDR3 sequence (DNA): TGCAGCGTTGTGGGACAGATATTCACAGATACGCAGTATTTT. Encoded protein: CSVVGQIFTDTQYF.

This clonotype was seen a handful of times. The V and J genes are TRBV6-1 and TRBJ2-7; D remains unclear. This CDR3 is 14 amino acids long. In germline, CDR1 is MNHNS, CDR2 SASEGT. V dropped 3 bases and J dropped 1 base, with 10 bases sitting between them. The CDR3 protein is CASSEEDGSYEQYF. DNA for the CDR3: TGTGCCAGCAGTGAGGAAGACGGGTCCTACGAGCAGTACTTC.

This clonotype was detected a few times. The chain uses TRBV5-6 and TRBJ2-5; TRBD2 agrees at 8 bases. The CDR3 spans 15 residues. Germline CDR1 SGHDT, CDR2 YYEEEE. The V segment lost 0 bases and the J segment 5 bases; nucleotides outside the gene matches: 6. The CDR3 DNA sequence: TGTGCCAGCAGCTTGGCCGGGAGGGCCTGGGAGACCCAGTACTTC. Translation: CASSLAGRAWETQYF.

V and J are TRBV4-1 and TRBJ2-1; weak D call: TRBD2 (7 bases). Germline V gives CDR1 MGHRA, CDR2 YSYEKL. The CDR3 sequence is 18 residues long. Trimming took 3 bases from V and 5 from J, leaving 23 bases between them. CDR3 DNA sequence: TGCGCCAGCAGCCAGAATCGGGCGGGGGCGCGAAGGGACAATGAGCAGTTCTTC. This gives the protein CASSQNRAGARRDNEQFF.

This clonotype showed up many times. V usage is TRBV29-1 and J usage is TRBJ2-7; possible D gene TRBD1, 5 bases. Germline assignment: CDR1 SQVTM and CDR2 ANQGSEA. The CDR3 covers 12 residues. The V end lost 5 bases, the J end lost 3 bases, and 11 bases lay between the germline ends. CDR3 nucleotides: TGCAGCGTTTTCGGGCAGGGCTACGAGCAGTACTTC. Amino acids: CSVFGQGYEQYF.

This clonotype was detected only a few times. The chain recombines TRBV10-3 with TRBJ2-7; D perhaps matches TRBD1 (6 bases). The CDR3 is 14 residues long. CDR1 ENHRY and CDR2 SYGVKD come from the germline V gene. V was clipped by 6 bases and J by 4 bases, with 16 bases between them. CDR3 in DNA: TGTGCCATCAGGGATACAGGGATTGGATACGAGCAGTACTTC. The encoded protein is CAIRDTGIGYEQYF.

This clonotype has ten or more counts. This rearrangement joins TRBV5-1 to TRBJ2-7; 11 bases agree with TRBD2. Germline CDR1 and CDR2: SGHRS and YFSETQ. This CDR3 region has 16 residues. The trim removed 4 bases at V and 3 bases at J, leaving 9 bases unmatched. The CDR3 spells CASSPSQGTSGYEQYF. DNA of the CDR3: TGCGCCAGCAGCCCCAGTCAGGGGACTAGCGGCTACGAGCAGTACTTC.

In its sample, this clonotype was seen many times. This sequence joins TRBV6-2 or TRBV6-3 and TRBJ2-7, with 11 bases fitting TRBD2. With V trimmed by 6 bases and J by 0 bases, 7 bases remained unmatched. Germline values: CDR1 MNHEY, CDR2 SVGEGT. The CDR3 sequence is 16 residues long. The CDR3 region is CASRRPTSGVSYEQYF. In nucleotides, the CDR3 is TGTGCCAGCAGAAGACCGACTAGCGGGGTCTCCTACGAGCAGTACTTC.

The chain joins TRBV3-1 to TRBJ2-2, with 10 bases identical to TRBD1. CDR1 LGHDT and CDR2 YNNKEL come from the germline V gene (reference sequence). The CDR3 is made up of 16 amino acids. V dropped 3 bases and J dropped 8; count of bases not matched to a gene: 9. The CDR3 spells CASSHTRDRGRGELFF. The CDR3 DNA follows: TGTGCCAGCAGCCATACCCGGGACAGGGGACGGGGGGAGCTGTTTTTT. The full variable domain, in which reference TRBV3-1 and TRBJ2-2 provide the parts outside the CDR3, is DTAVSQTPKYLVTQMGNDKSIKCEQNLGHDTMYWYKQDSKKFLKIMFSYNNKELIINETVPNRFSPKSPDKAHLNLHINSLELGDSAVYFCASSHTRDRGRGELFFGEGSRLTVL.

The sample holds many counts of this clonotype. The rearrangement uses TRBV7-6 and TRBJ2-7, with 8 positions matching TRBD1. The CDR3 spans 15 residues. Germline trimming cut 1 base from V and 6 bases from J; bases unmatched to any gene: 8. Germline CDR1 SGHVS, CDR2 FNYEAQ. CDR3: CASSLVAGGLGEQYF. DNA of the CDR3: TGTGCCAGCAGCTTAGTGGCAGGGGGCCTGGGCGAGCAGTACTTC.